Below are 13 T cell receptor beta chains sequenced from a single sample in a study of blood T cell repertoires in COVID-19. Some clones are missing from TCRdb's copy, which holds only in-frame ones; the method was immunoSEQ multiplex PCR. Here the sample spans about 110,000 clones, around 81% being singletons. Sequencing was performed on peripheral blood. The receptor source for this set is a human donor in a cohort sampled during active or convalescent COVID-19.

The rearrangement links TRBV6-5 to TRBJ1-2, with D unresolved. The length of the CDR3 is 14 residues. The V and J ends lost 0 bases and 3 bases respectively, with 8 bases between them. Germline V gene data show CDR1 as MNHEY and CDR2 as SVGAGI. CDR3 residues: CASSYSIQYYGYTF. For the CDR3, the DNA is TGTGCCAGCAGTTACTCGATACAATACTATGGCTACACCTTC.

The chain is built from TRBV10-3 and TRBJ2-5, with TRBD2 matching 9 bases. The CDR3 runs 17 residues. Germline trimming cut 0 bases from V and 1 base from J; bases unmatched to any gene: 6. Germline CDR1 ENHRY, CDR2 SYGVKD. The chain's CDR3 is CAISESGTSGSQETQYF. Here the CDR3 DNA reads TGTGCCATCAGTGAGTCGGGTACTAGCGGGTCCCAAGAGACCCAGTACTTC.

Written as DNA, the CDR3 is TGTGCCAGCAGCTCGCGGGTTTACAATGAGCAGTTCTTC. Protein: CASSSRVYNEQFF. The chain couples TRBV7-2 to TRBJ2-1; possible D gene TRBD2, 5 bases. CDR1 and CDR2 (germline): SGHTA, FQGNSA. V was clipped by 4 bases and J by 4 bases, with 8 bases between them. CDR3 size: 13 residues.

The V call is TRBV5-1, the J call TRBJ2-3; TRBD2 matches 10 bases. The CDR3 length is 18 residues. Germline V CDR1 and CDR2: SGHRS, YFSETQ. V dropped 5 bases and J dropped 0; count of bases not matched to a gene: 12. CDR3 DNA: TGCGCCAGCAGTTCTGCGGTAGCGGGGGGCCCTAGCACAGATACGCAGTATTTT. This encodes CASSSAVAGGPSTDTQYF.

The J gene is TRBJ1-1, the V gene TRBV11-2; the D gene is possibly TRBD1 (5 bases). This CDR3 comprises 15 residues. Germline V gives CDR1 SGHAT, CDR2 FQNNGV. V lost 5 bases to trimming and J lost 5 bases, with 18 bases between them. As DNA, the CDR3 is TGTGCCAGCAGCCCTAGTAGCTGGGGCCGGACTGAAGCTTTCTTT. Amino acids: CASSPSSWGRTEAFF.

CDR3 in DNA: TGCGCCAGCAGCCAAGTACCGGGACAGAGTTTCTACGAGCAGTACTTC. This translates into CASSQVPGQSFYEQYF. This chain links TRBV4-3 with TRBJ2-7; 7 bases are a match to TRBD1. The CDR3 runs to 16 residues. V lost 1 base and J lost 3; bases outside the gene matches: 9. CDR1 is LGHNA and CDR2 is YSLEER in the germline V gene.

This clone was recorded only once. This chain links TRBV29-1 with TRBJ2-7; the D is unclear. This CDR3 comprises 13 residues. V shed 7 bases and J shed 2 bases, with 15 bases lying between them. Germline-derived CDR1 and CDR2 are SQVTM and ANQGSEA. The CDR3, as DNA: TGCAGCGCCGTTCGGAGCCCAACCTACGAGCAGTACTTC. Translating gives CSAVRSPTYEQYF.

The rearrangement uses TRBV18 and TRBJ1-3; perhaps TRBD1 as D (6 bases). The CDR3 contains 17 residues. V lost 3 bases to trimming and J lost 0 bases, with 15 bases between them. Germline-derived CDR1 and CDR2 are KGHSH and LQKENI. The CDR3 DNA is TGTGCCAGCTCACCTAGTAGACAGGCCAGCTCTGGAAACACCATATATTTT. This translates into CASSPSRQASSGNTIYF. Filled out from reference TRBV18 and TRBJ1-3, the complete variable domain reads NAGVMQNPRHLVRRRGQEARLRCSPMKGHSHVYWYRQLPEEGLKFMVYLQKENIIDESGMPKERFSAEFPKEGPSILRIQQVVRGDSAAYFCASSPSRQASSGNTIYFGEGSWLTVV.

This sequence joins TRBV27 and TRBJ1-5; D might be TRBD1 (6 bases). This CDR3 region has 14 residues. CDR1 and CDR2 from the germline V gene are MNHEY and SMNVEV (reference sequence). The V end lost 3 bases, the J end lost 3 bases, and 9 bases lay between the germline ends. The CDR3 loop reads CASSFAGANQPQHF. The CDR3, as DNA: TGTGCCAGCAGTTTCGCAGGGGCCAATCAGCCCCAGCATTTT.

The chain employs TRBV12-3 or TRBV12-4 and TRBJ1-5; D is unclear. V was trimmed by 6 bases and J by 5 bases, leaving 8 bases between them. This CDR3 spans 12 amino acids. The CDR3 loop reads CASSSLYQPQHF. DNA of the CDR3: TGTGCCAGCAGCTCCCTCTATCAGCCCCAGCATTTT.

The chain employs TRBV2 and TRBJ2-1; 13 bases line up with TRBD2. Germline V gene sequence: CDR1 SNHLY, CDR2 FYNNEI. V lost 4 bases, J lost 4 bases, and 4 bases stayed unmatched. The CDR3 covers 16 residues. The CDR3 sequence: CASSGGLAGFYNEQFF. The CDR3 region has the DNA TGTGCCAGCAGTGGGGGACTAGCGGGGTTTTACAATGAGCAGTTCTTC. Using reference TRBV2 and TRBJ2-1 for the parts outside the CDR3, the full variable domain is EPEVTQTPSHQVTQMGQEVILRCVPISNHLYFYWYRQILGQKVEFLVSFYNNEISEKSEIFDDQFSVERPDGSNFTLKIRSTKLEDSAMYFCASSGGLAGFYNEQFFGPGTRLTVL.

This chain joins TRBV28 and TRBJ1-5; maybe TRBD1 (5 bases). This CDR3 has 16 amino acids. Germline V gene data show CDR1 as MDHEN and CDR2 as SYDVKM. V lost 2 bases and J lost 9, with 20 bases in between. In DNA, the CDR3 is TGTGCCAGCAGTTTAGGGGGGGTAGCCCCGCGGGGGCCCCAGCATTTT. It codes for CASSLGGVAPRGPQHF.

This chain links TRBV18 with TRBJ1-2; D is unclear. The CDR3 runs 15 residues. Trimming took off 3 bases at V and 0 bases at J, with 11 bases between the two ends. Germline-derived CDR1 and CDR2 are KGHSH and LQKENI. CDR3 region: CASSPISDSNYGYTF. In DNA, the CDR3 is TGTGCCAGCTCACCCATTAGTGACTCTAACTATGGCTACACCTTC.